The 24 T cell receptor beta chains listed next were all sequenced from one sample in a study of control samples from healthy donors and cancer patients. Sequenced by immunoSEQ multiplex PCR; TCRdb stores in-frame clones only, minus some. The sample consists of 150,000 to 200,000 clones, approximately 90% of them appearing once. Material for sequencing was blood. These TCRs come from a young man in good health.

The chain recombines TRBV19 with TRBJ2-5, with no clear D. The V gene lost 4 bases and the J gene lost 1 base, with 7 bases spanning the gap. CDR1 is LNHDA and CDR2 is SQIVND in the germline V gene (reference sequence). CDR3 length equals 13 residues. The CDR3 spells CASSKYSQETQYF. CDR3 DNA: TGTGCCAGTAGTAAGTACAGCCAAGAGACCCAGTACTTC.

This sequence joins TRBV6-4 and TRBJ1-5, with D perhaps matching TRBD1 (6 bases). CDR1 and CDR2 from the germline V gene are MRHNA and SNTAGT. The CDR3 sequence is 14 residues long. V lost 6 bases and J 5 bases, leaving 14 bases between the germline ends. The chain's CDR3 is CASSRGPGDQPQHF. As DNA, the CDR3 is TGTGCCAGCAGCCGGGGGCCGGGGGATCAGCCCCAGCATTTT.

This clone was picked up a small number of times. This chain connects TRBV9 to TRBJ2-2, with no clear D. Trimming left V 0 bases short and J 2 bases short, with 11 bases between. CDR1 SGDLS and CDR2 YYNGEE come from the germline V gene. The CDR3 length is 16 residues. Here the CDR3 reads CASSVEPFPNTGELFF. The CDR3 DNA is TGTGCCAGCAGCGTAGAGCCCTTCCCCAACACCGGGGAGCTGTTTTTT.

This clone was counted once. The CDR3 DNA follows: TGTGCCAGCAGCTCGGCTTATGGTGAGCAGTTCTTC. Translating gives CASSSAYGEQFF. This sequence joins TRBV9 and TRBJ2-1; D gene uncertain. This CDR3 comprises 12 residues. V lost 4 bases, J lost 9 bases, and 11 bases lay in between. The germline CDR1 and CDR2 sequences are SGDLS and YYNGEE. Full variable domain (missing parts from reference TRBV9 and TRBJ2-1): DSGVTQTPKHLITATGQRVTLRCSPRSGDLSVYWYQQSLDQGLQFLIQYYNGEERAKGNILERFSAQQFPDLHSELNLSSLELGDSALYFCASSSAYGEQFFGPGTRLTVL.

There are a few counts of this clone. V gene TRBV3-1 (or the pseudogene TRBV3-2) combines with J gene TRBJ1-5; a weak D match, TRBD1 (5 bases). Trimming shortened V by 1 base and J by 4 bases, and 11 bases separated the two germline ends. Germline V gene sequence: CDR1 LGHDT, CDR2 YNNKEL (reference sequence). This CDR3 has 15 residues. The CDR3 bases are TGTGCCAGCAGCCAAGCGACGACAGATAATCAGCCCCAGCATTTT. The encoded protein is CASSQATTDNQPQHF.

This sequence joins TRBV10-3 and TRBJ1-4; no firm D call. This CDR3 is 14 amino acids long. Germline lookup yields CDR1 ENHRY and CDR2 SYGVKD. The V gene lost 6 bases and the J gene lost 3 bases, with 11 bases spanning the gap. The CDR3 sequence: CAISDNRSNEKLFF. In DNA form, the CDR3 reads TGTGCCATCAGCGATAATAGGTCTAATGAAAAACTGTTTTTT.

V is TRBV9 and J is TRBJ1-4; a weak D match, TRBD1 (6 bases). V lost 4 bases, J lost 12 bases, and 13 bases lay in between. CDR3 length: 12 residues. Germline V gives CDR1 SGDLS, CDR2 YYNGEE. The CDR3 DNA follows: TGTGCCAGCAGCACCCATCCAGGGGAACTGTTTTTT. Residues: CASSTHPGELFF.

This rearrangement joins TRBV7-9 to TRBJ1-2; tentative D call: TRBD1 (5 bases). V dropped 5 bases and J dropped 4 bases, with 11 bases sitting between them. CDR1 and CDR2 (germline): SEHNR, FQNEAQ (reference sequence). The CDR3 length is 13 residues. The chain's CDR3 is CASSPGQVYGYTF. The DNA of the CDR3 is TGTGCCAGCAGCCCGGGGCAGGTCTATGGCTACACCTTC.

V and J are TRBV3-1 (or the pseudogene TRBV3-2) and TRBJ1-2; no clear D gene. The CDR3 is 12 amino acids. Trimming removed 5 bases from V and 4 bases from J, with 8 bases in between. Per the germline V gene, CDR1 is LGHDT and CDR2 is YNNKEL (reference sequence). CDR3 nucleotide sequence: TGTGCCAGCAGCGAATACAGCTATGGCTACACCTTC. It is translated as CASSEYSYGYTF.

The chain couples TRBV3-1 (or the pseudogene TRBV3-2) to TRBJ2-7; D tentatively fits TRBD1 or TRBD2 (5 bases each). Trimming removed 2 bases at V and 3 bases at J, with 11 bases between. Germline-derived CDR1 and CDR2 are LGHDT and YNNKEL (reference sequence). The CDR3 loop spans 14 amino acids. For the CDR3, the DNA is TGTGCCAGCAGCCAAACCGGGACCCACTACGAGCAGTACTTC. Amino acid sequence: CASSQTGTHYEQYF.

V gene TRBV5-1 combines with J gene TRBJ2-1; 12 bases align to TRBD2. Germline loops: CDR1 SGHRS, CDR2 YFSETQ. The CDR3 has 15 amino acids. V was clipped by 4 bases and J by 8 bases; unmatched bases: 7. In DNA form, the CDR3 reads TGCGCCAGCAGCATTACTAGCGGGGGGCTAGATGAGCAGTTCTTC. It translates to CASSITSGGLDEQFF.

Regarding this clone: In this CDR3 the conserved last residue, phenylalanine or tryptophan, is missing, so a read error is likely. The DNA is omitted, as the CDR3 cannot be located on it reliably, and the CDR3 follows TCRdb's listing. This chain joins TRBV28 and TRBJ1-1; TRBD1 is the table's D call and was not checked against the DNA. The CDR3 comprises 9 residues, both ends counted. Germline V gene data show CDR1 as MDHEN and CDR2 as SYDVKM. CDR3 in amino acids: CASSLTTGT.

The J gene is TRBJ1-2, the V gene TRBV6-2 or TRBV6-3; tentatively, D is TRBD1 (6 bases). The germline V and J ends were trimmed by 2 bases and 4 bases, with 11 bases remaining between them. The CDR3 sequence is 14 residues long. Germline CDR1 reads MNHEY; CDR2 reads SVGEGT. The CDR3 is CASSYQGTSYGYTF. The CDR3, as DNA: TGTGCCAGCAGTTACCAGGGGACCAGCTATGGCTACACCTTC.

The chain has TRBV10-3 and TRBJ2-1; 11 positions match TRBD2. Looked up from germline, CDR1 is ENHRY and CDR2 is SYGVKD. The CDR3 is 21 amino acids. The J segment lost 7 bases and the V segment lost 0 bases, leaving 20 bases of the junction unmatched. CDR3 loop: CAISESILGLAVDNPKNEQFF. CDR3 in DNA: TGTGCCATCAGTGAGTCTATTTTGGGACTAGCGGTAGACAACCCGAAAAATGAGCAGTTCTTC.

The J gene is TRBJ1-5, the V gene TRBV6-5; D call uncertain. Germline CDR1 MNHEY, CDR2 SVGAGI. The CDR3 length is 12 residues. V was shortened by 6 bases and J by 5 bases, with 8 bases between the two germline ends. CDR3 protein: CASSSRDQPQHF. The CDR3 region has the DNA TGTGCCAGCAGCTCCCGGGATCAGCCCCAGCATTTT.

The genes are TRBV7-3 and TRBJ2-1; weak D call: TRBD1 (5 bases). CDR3 size: 16 residues. Germline CDR1 is SGHTA and CDR2 is FQGTGA. Trimming took 6 bases from V and 0 from J, leaving 15 bases between them. The CDR3: CASRNRPWGSYNEQFF. In nucleotides, the CDR3 is TGTGCCAGCAGGAACAGGCCTTGGGGCTCCTACAATGAGCAGTTCTTC.

The chain uses TRBV6-1 and TRBJ1-2; D call uncertain. V was cut by 1 base and J by 3 bases, with 6 bases left in between. This CDR3 contains 13 residues. The germline V gene has CDR1 MNHNS and CDR2 SASEGT. The CDR3 bases are TGTGCCAGCAGTGAAGGAGGATACTATGGCTACACCTTC. It encodes CASSEGGYYGYTF.

The V and J genes are TRBV7-9 and TRBJ2-1; D perhaps matches TRBD2 (6 bases). Germline CDR1 is SEHNR and CDR2 is FQNEAQ (reference sequence). Trimming left V 5 bases short and J 10 bases short, with 24 bases between. This CDR3 is built from 16 residues. The CDR3 nucleotides are TGTGCCAGCAGCGCCGTTGGAGGGACCGGAGTAGGAGAGCAGTTCTTC. Translation gives CASSAVGGTGVGEQFF.

The sample holds one count of this clone. This rearrangement joins TRBV11-2 to TRBJ1-2; D perhaps matches TRBD1 (5 bases). Looked up from germline, CDR1 is SGHAT and CDR2 is FQNNGV. The CDR3 is 14 amino acids. The ends were cut back, 2 bases at V and 6 bases at J, with 13 bases in the middle. Here the CDR3 reads CASSLFQGSDGYTF. The CDR3 DNA follows: TGTGCCAGCAGCTTATTTCAGGGCTCCGATGGCTACACCTTC.

J is TRBJ1-4 and V is TRBV6-5, with no clear D. This CDR3 has 15 residues. Per the germline V gene, CDR1 is MNHEY and CDR2 is SVGAGI. The V end lost 6 bases, the J end lost 4 bases, and 15 bases lay between the germline ends. CDR3 sequence (DNA): TGTGCCAGCAGCTCCCGTGGGCAGCTTAATGAAAAACTGTTTTTT. Translated: CASSSRGQLNEKLFF.

The chain is built from TRBV28 and TRBJ2-3; the match to TRBD1 covers 9 bases. Germline CDR1 MDHEN, CDR2 SYDVKM. This CDR3 is built from 15 residues. The junction had 9 bases not matched to a gene; V was cut back by 6 bases and J by 5 bases. The CDR3: CASSQPGQGIDTQYF. CDR3 nucleotides: TGTGCCAGCAGCCAGCCGGGACAGGGAATAGATACGCAGTATTTT.

This clone has only a few counts. This chain uses TRBV12-3 or TRBV12-4 with TRBJ1-1; no clear D. This CDR3 has 13 amino acids. Trimming cost V 3 bases and J 5 bases, with 10 bases left between them. DNA for the CDR3: TGTGCCAGCAGTTTTCGCTTGGGGACTGAAGCTTTCTTT. Translation gives CASSFRLGTEAFF.

The chain combines TRBV5-1 with TRBJ2-7, with D possibly matching TRBD2 (5 bases). The V end was cut by 4 bases, the J end by 6 bases, with 11 bases between. Germline V CDR1 and CDR2: SGHRS, YFSETQ. This CDR3 is built from 12 residues. CDR3 bases: TGCGCCAGCAGCGGAGAGGGAAGCGAGCAGTACTTC. It specifies CASSGEGSEQYF.

The sample holds a few counts of this clone. V is TRBV11-2 and J is TRBJ2-1; TRBD2 is a possible D gene (5 bases). Germline CDR1 SGHAT, CDR2 FQNNGV. V was cut by 2 bases and J by 15 bases, with 17 bases left in between. The CDR3 runs to 13 residues. The CDR3 region has the DNA TGTGCCAGCAGCTTATCCCGGGCTAGCCAGGCGTTCTTC. As protein: CASSLSRASQAFF.